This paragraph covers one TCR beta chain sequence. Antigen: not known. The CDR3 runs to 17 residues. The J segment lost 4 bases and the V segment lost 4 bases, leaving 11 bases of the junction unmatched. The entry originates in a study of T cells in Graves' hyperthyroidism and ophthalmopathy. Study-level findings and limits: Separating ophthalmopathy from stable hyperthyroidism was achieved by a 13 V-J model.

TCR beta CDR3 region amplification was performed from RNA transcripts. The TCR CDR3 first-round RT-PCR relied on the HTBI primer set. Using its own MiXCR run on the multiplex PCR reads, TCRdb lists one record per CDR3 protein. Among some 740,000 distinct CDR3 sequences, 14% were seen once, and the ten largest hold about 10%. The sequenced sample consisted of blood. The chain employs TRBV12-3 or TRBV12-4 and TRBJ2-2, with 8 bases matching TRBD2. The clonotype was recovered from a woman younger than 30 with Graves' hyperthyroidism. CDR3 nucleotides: TGTGCCAGCAGTTGGGATTTTGCGGGAGGAATCACCGGGGAGCTGTTTTTT. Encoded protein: CASSWDFAGGITGELFF.